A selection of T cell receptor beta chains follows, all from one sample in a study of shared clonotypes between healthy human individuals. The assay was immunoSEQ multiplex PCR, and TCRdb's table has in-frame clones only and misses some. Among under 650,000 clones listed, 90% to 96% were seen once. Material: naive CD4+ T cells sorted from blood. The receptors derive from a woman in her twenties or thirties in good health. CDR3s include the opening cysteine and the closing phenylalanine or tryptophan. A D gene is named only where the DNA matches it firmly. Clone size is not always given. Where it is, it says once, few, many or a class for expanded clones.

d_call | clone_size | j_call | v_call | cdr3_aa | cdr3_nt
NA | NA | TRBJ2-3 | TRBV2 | CASRQDSALDTQYF | TGTGCCAGCCGACAGGACTCCGCATTGGATACGCAGTATTTT
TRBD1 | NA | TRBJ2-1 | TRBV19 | CASSTGTGVSNEQFF | TGTGCCAGTAGCACCGGGACAGGGGTTAGCAATGAGCAGTTCTTC
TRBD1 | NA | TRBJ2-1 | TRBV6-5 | CASSLSGGSYNEQFF | TGTGCCAGCAGTTTATCAGGGGGTTCCTACAATGAGCAGTTCTTC
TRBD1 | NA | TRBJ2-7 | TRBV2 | CASSVVQGPGEQYF | TGTGCCAGCAGTGTAGTACAGGGGCCAGGGGAGCAGTACTTC
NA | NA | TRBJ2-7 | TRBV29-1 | CSVSGRLVTPREQYF | TGCAGCGTTTCCGGTAGACTAGTAACGCCTAGGGAGCAGTACTTC
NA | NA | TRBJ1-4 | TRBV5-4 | CASSQTTNEKLFF | TGTGCCAGCAGCCAGACAACTAATGAAAAACTGTTTTTT
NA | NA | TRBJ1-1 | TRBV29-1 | CSVEEQGVGTEAFF | TGCAGCGTTGAAGAACAGGGTGTAGGAACTGAAGCTTTCTTT
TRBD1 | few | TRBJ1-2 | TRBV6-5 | CASRGGSRANYGYTF | TGTGCCAGCAGAGGGGGCAGCAGAGCCAACTATGGCTACACCTTC
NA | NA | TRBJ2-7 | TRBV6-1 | CASSEAQVRYYEQYF | TGTGCCAGCAGTGAAGCGCAAGTCAGATACTACGAGCAGTACTTC
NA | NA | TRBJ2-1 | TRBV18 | CASSPRSHSYNEQFF | TGTGCCAGCTCACCAAGAAGTCACTCCTACAATGAGCAGTTCTTC
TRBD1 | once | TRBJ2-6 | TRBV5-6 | CASTVDRGASGANVLTF | TGTGCCAGCACCGTAGACAGGGGAGCCTCTGGGGCCAACGTCCTGACTTTC
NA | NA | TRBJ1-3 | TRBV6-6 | CASTLLEGMSGNTIYF | TGTGCCAGCACCCTACTGGAGGGAATGTCTGGAAACACCATATATTTT
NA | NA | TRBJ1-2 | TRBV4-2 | CASSPERTGFRMDGYTF | TGTGCCAGCAGCCCCGAGCGGACGGGCTTTAGGATGGATGGCTACACCTTC
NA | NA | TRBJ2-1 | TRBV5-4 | CASSRRWEALYNEQFF | TGTGCCAGCAGCCGAAGGTGGGAGGCCCTATACAATGAGCAGTTCTTC
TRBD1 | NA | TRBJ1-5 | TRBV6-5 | CASSLGTGNNQPQHF | TGTGCCAGCAGTTTGGGGACAGGGAACAATCAGCCCCAGCATTTT
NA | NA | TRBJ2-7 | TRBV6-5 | CASSYATTYEQYF | TGTGCCAGCAGTTACGCAACCACCTACGAGCAGTACTTC
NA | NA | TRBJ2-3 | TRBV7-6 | CASSFLLGLTDTQYF | TGTGCCAGCAGCTTTCTGCTCGGTCTCACAGATACGCAGTATTTT
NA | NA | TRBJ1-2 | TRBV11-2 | CASSAQDGTNYGYTF | TGTGCCAGCAGCGCCCAGGACGGAACTAACTATGGCTACACCTTC
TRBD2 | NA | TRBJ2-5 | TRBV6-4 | CASSINSGNGETQYF | TGTGCCAGCAGTATTAATAGCGGGAATGGGGAGACCCAGTACTTC
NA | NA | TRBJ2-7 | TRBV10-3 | CAISAANEQYF | TGTGCCATCAGTGCCGCAAACGAGCAGTACTTC
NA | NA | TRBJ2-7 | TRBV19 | CASSFASSYEQYF | TGTGCCAGTAGTTTCGCTAGCTCCTACGAGCAGTACTTC
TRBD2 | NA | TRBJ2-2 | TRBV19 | CATRSGGGHTGELFF | TGTGCCACACGAAGCGGGGGCGGGCACACCGGGGAGCTGTTTTTT
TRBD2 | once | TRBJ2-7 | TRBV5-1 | CASSLLLLAGAEQYF | TGCGCCAGCAGCCTTCTTTTACTAGCGGGAGCCGAGCAGTACTTC
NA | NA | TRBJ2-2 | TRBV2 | CASGRLGGRTGELFF | TGTGCCAGCGGCAGACTTGGGGGGCGCACCGGGGAGCTGTTTTTT
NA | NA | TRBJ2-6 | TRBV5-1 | CASSTRSGANVLTF | TGCGCCAGCAGTACACGCTCTGGGGCCAACGTCCTGACTTTC
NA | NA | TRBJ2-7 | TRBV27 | CASSFLDSSYEQYF | TGTGCCAGCAGTTTTCTAGACAGCTCCTACGAGCAGTACTTC
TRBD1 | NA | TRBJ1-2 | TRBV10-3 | CAISEWGQGSGGYTF | TGTGCCATCAGTGAGTGGGGACAGGGGAGTGGAGGCTACACCTTC